These 25 T cell receptor beta chains came from one sample sequenced in a study of T-cell reconstitution after alpha-beta-depleted transplantation in children. Unique molecular identifiers were used in preparing the TCRbeta library. MiXCR was run by TCRdb on the PCR reads, yielding one entry per CDR3 protein. In the table there are some 490,000 distinct CDR3 sequences, approximately 12% of which are singletons. Sequenced here: PBMCs from the stem cell graft donor, sampled from the stem cell graft. All receptors derive from a human donor who donated a stem cell graft to a child with combined immunodeficiency.

This clonotype was seen at least ten times. This chain uses TRBV5-1 with TRBJ1-1; 7 bases match TRBD1. The CDR3 sequence is 14 residues long. Looked up from germline, CDR1 is SGHRS and CDR2 is YFSETQ. After removal of 3 bases from V and 6 bases from J, the junction contained 8 bases not matched to a gene. CDR3 DNA: TGCGCCAGCAGCTCCGGGTGGGGACAGTCTGAAGCTTTCTTT. Its protein product is CASSSGWGQSEAFF.

This clonotype appeared a few times. The chain uses TRBV11-2 and TRBJ2-4, with D possibly TRBD2 on 5 matching bases. Germline CDR1 and CDR2: SGHAT and FQNNGV. V lost 5 bases, J lost 7 bases, and 18 bases lay in between. This CDR3 has 15 residues. CDR3 DNA sequence: TGTGCCAGCAGCCCGATCTACGGGGTGATGAACATTCAGTACTTC. This translates into CASSPIYGVMNIQYF.

This clonotype has a handful of counts. The V and J genes are TRBV6-5 and TRBJ2-3, with D perhaps being TRBD1 or TRBD2 (5 bases each). This CDR3 comprises 12 residues. V was cut by 6 bases and J by 4 bases, with 8 bases left in between. Germline values: CDR1 MNHEY, CDR2 SVGAGI. The CDR3 coding sequence is TGTGCCAGCAGGGGACCTCCAGATACGCAGTATTTT. Amino acid sequence: CASRGPPDTQYF.

This clonotype was counted at least ten times. The rearrangement joins TRBV28 to TRBJ2-6; 8 nucleotides agree with TRBD1. V shed 6 bases and J 2 bases; nucleotides not matched to a gene: 3. The CDR3 is made up of 15 amino acids. Germline V gene lookup returns CDR1 MDHEN and CDR2 SYDVKM. CDR3 sequence reads: CASSRTGTGANVLTF. In DNA, the CDR3 is TGTGCCAGCAGCCGGACAGGGACTGGGGCCAACGTCCTGACTTTC.

This clonotype came up a few times. The chain links TRBV7-2 to TRBJ2-5; tentative D call: TRBD1 (6 bases). This CDR3 region has 12 residues. V lost 6 bases to trimming and J lost 14 bases, with 19 bases between them. Germline lookup yields CDR1 SGHTA and CDR2 FQGNSA. CDR3 DNA: TGTGCCAGCAGAACGACTCCGGGACACCCATACTTC. Translating it yields CASRTTPGHPYF.

This clonotype turned up a few times. This chain links TRBV19 with TRBJ2-2; unclear D gene. Looked up from germline, CDR1 is LNHDA and CDR2 is SQIVND (reference sequence). CDR3 length: 20 amino acids. With 5 bases removed from V and 0 bases from J, the gap between germline ends came to 25 bases. CDR3 residues: CASSPDEAPIYQTNTGELFF. In nucleotides, the CDR3 is TGTGCCAGTAGTCCCGACGAGGCACCGATATACCAGACGAACACCGGGGAGCTGTTTTTT.

This chain connects TRBV21-1 to TRBJ2-3; the D call TRBD1 from the table was never checked on the DNA. TRBV21-1 is recorded as a pseudogene. This CDR3 spans 18 amino acids. In DNA form, the CDR3 reads TGTGCCAGCAGCACCTCCTACCCGGACCTATACTACTCAGATACGCAGTATTTT. Translated: CASSTSYPDLYYSDTQYF.

The CDR3 here is CASSSHSGGGTDTQYF. CDR3 DNA: TGTGCCAGCAGTTCTCATAGCGGGGGGGGCACAGATACGCAGTATTTT. V gene TRBV12-3 or TRBV12-4 combines with J gene TRBJ2-3; TRBD2 matches at 11 bases. The CDR3 totals 16 residues. Losses at the gene ends were 4 bases for V and 1 base for J; bases not matched to a gene: 4.

For this clonotype: Since the CDR3 does not end with the conserved phenylalanine or tryptophan, this likely comes from a read error. The chain couples TRBV6-1 to TRBJ1-6; TRBD1 matches 9 bases. The trim removed 6 bases at V and 10 bases at J, leaving 7 bases unmatched. Germline CDR1 reads MNHNS; CDR2 reads SASEGT. CDR3 length: 14 residues. The CDR3 sequence is CASRGDREGSPLHC. The DNA for the CDR3 is TGTGCCAGCAGAGGGGACAGGGAGGGATCACCCCTCCACTGT.

V usage is TRBV30 and J usage is TRBJ2-3; D remains ambiguous. The CDR3 has 10 amino acids. Germline loops: CDR1 GTSNPN, CDR2 SVGIG (reference sequence). V was shortened by 7 bases and J by 2 bases, with 4 bases between the two germline ends. CDR3 loop: CAFLTDTQYF. The CDR3 bases are TGTGCCTTCCTCACAGATACGCAGTATTTT.

This clonotype was detected ten times or more. The chain recombines TRBV10-3 with TRBJ2-3; TRBD1 matches at 7 bases. The germline gives CDR1 ENHRY, CDR2 SYGVKD. This CDR3 contains 14 residues. V trimming: 5 bases; J trimming: 4 bases; junction bases outside the gene matches: 6. The CDR3 nucleotides read TGTGCCATCAGTTTACAGGGGAATTCAGATACGCAGTATTTT. Amino acids: CAISLQGNSDTQYF.

The sample holds a few counts of this clonotype. The chain links TRBV6-2 or TRBV6-3 to TRBJ2-2, with D possibly TRBD1 on 5 matching bases. Germline CDR1 and CDR2: MNHEY and SVGEGT. The V and J ends lost 4 bases and 8 bases respectively, with 20 bases between them. The CDR3 is made up of 16 amino acids. The CDR3 reads CASSSAIWQGLGELFF. CDR3 DNA: TGTGCCAGCAGTTCGGCGATTTGGCAGGGCTTGGGGGAGCTGTTTTTT.

The chain recombines TRBV2 with TRBJ2-5, with D perhaps TRBD1 (6 bases). The V end lost 5 bases, the J end lost 7 bases, and 17 bases lay between the germline ends. This CDR3 has 14 amino acids. Germline loops: CDR1 SNHLY, CDR2 FYNNEI. The CDR3 here is CASSNTGWLGTQYF. The CDR3 DNA reads as TGTGCCAGCAGTAATACAGGGTGGTTGGGGACCCAGTACTTC.

The chain employs TRBV7-8 and TRBJ2-1, with 8 bases lining up with TRBD1. This CDR3 region has 17 residues. Germline V gene data show CDR1 as SGHVS and CDR2 as FQNEAQ. The J segment lost 0 bases and the V segment lost 5 bases, leaving 9 bases of the junction unmatched. The CDR3 here is CASSQPRTGISYNEQFF. In DNA form, the CDR3 reads TGTGCCAGCAGCCAACCCCGGACAGGGATCTCCTACAATGAGCAGTTCTTC.

CDR3 protein: CAWSGGGNTIYF. CDR3 nucleotide sequence: TGTGCCTGGAGTGGGGGCGGAAACACCATATATTTT. V gene TRBV30 combines with J gene TRBJ1-3; maybe TRBD1 (5 bases). In germline, CDR1 is GTSNPN, CDR2 SVGIG (reference sequence). With 1 base removed from V and 4 bases from J, the gap between germline ends came to 5 bases. The length of the CDR3 is 12 residues.

This clonotype was observed a few times. The chain employs TRBV11-2 and TRBJ1-2; D remains ambiguous. In germline, CDR1 is SGHAT, CDR2 FQNNGV. The CDR3 consists of 15 residues. The ends were cut back, 5 bases at V and 0 bases at J, with 13 bases in the middle. CDR3 residues: CASSPQARPNYGYTF. The CDR3 coding sequence is TGTGCCAGCAGCCCCCAGGCGCGTCCTAACTATGGCTACACCTTC.

This clonotype was counted only a few times. V is TRBV4-1 and J is TRBJ1-1, with D unresolved. Per the germline V gene, CDR1 is MGHRA and CDR2 is YSYEKL. The CDR3 has 13 amino acids. The V end was cut by 5 bases, the J end by 5 bases, with 12 bases between. CDR3 in DNA: TGCGCCAGCAGCGTCGATCCCTATACTGAAGCTTTCTTT. Its protein is CASSVDPYTEAFF.

This clonotype was seen only a few times. V and J are TRBV6-5 and TRBJ2-1; 12 bases map to TRBD2. The CDR3 consists of 17 residues. V shed 1 base and J 5 bases; nucleotides not matched to a gene: 6. CDR1 is MNHEY and CDR2 is SVGAGI in the germline V gene. The CDR3 sequence is CASSYFLAGGSDNEQFF. CDR3 in DNA: TGTGCCAGCAGTTACTTTCTAGCGGGAGGGTCCGACAATGAGCAGTTCTTC.

In this sample, this clonotype turned up a few times. The CDR3 is CASSLDGTGGRYGYTF. CDR3 sequence (DNA): TGTGCCAGCAGCTTAGATGGGACAGGGGGCCGCTATGGCTACACCTTC. The chain recombines TRBV7-3 with TRBJ1-2; 12 nucleotides align to TRBD1. Germline V lookup: CDR1 SGHTA, CDR2 FQGTGA. The trim removed 2 bases at V and 4 bases at J, leaving 5 bases unmatched. The CDR3 is made up of 16 amino acids.

This clonotype was seen at least ten times. The rearrangement links TRBV10-3 to TRBJ2-1, with TRBD2 identical over 7 bases. Per the germline V gene, CDR1 is ENHRY and CDR2 is SYGVKD. This CDR3 comprises 17 residues. V lost 3 bases to trimming and J lost 4 bases; unmatched junction nucleotides: 12. The CDR3 DNA reads as TGTGCCATCAGTGATGGGACTACGTCACATACTTACAATGAGCAGTTCTTC. Amino acids: CAISDGTTSHTYNEQFF.

For the CDR3, the DNA is TGTGCCTGGCGACAGTCTGTGAACTCTGGAAACACCATATATTTT. Translated: CAWRQSVNSGNTIYF. The genes are TRBV30 and TRBJ1-3; TRBD1 is a possible D gene (5 bases). Germline V gives CDR1 GTSNPN, CDR2 SVGIG (reference sequence). Trimming cost V 5 bases and J 0 bases, with 14 bases left between them. The CDR3 spans 15 residues. The variable domain in full, completed from reference TRBV30 and TRBJ1-3, reads SQTIHQWPATLVQPVGSPLSLECTVEGTSNPNLYWYRQAAGRGLQLLFYSVGIGQISSEVPQNLSASRPQDRQFILSSKKLLLSDSGFYLCAWRQSVNSGNTIYFGEGSWLTVV.

This clonotype was recorded a few times. The genes are TRBV7-2 and TRBJ2-3; the match to TRBD2 covers 8 bases. CDR1 is SGHTA and CDR2 is FQGNSA in the germline V gene. CDR3 length: 15 amino acids. V was clipped by 5 bases and J by 5 bases; unmatched bases: 9. CDR3 sequence reads: CASSVRGGRGDTQYF. The CDR3 bases are TGTGCCAGCAGCGTCCGGGGGGGCCGGGGAGATACGCAGTATTTT.

This clonotype showed up just a few times. The rearrangement links TRBV4-2 to TRBJ2-7, with unresolved D. This CDR3 region has 13 residues. CDR1 LGHNA and CDR2 YNFKEQ come from the germline V gene. With 4 bases removed from V and 3 bases from J, the gap between germline ends came to 10 bases. The CDR3 DNA reads TGTGCCAGCAGCCTCAAGCTCCACTACGAGCAGTACTTC. Translating gives CASSLKLHYEQYF.

The CDR3 nucleotides read TGCAGCGTGGGGTCGGGCAGGTCCTATGGCTACACCTTC. Translated, it gives CSVGSGRSYGYTF. The rearrangement uses TRBV29-1 and TRBJ1-2; D is undetermined. In germline, CDR1 is SQVTM, CDR2 ANQGSEA. The CDR3 totals 13 residues. V shed 6 bases and J shed 4 bases, with 15 bases lying between them.

The J gene is TRBJ2-6, the V gene TRBV7-6; no firm D call. The length of the CDR3 is 14 residues. Per the germline V gene, CDR1 is SGHVS and CDR2 is FNYEAQ. Trimming stripped 1 base from V and 2 bases from J, with 3 bases between. CDR3 DNA: TGTGCCAGCAGCTTAGAACCTGGGGCCAACGTCCTGACTTTC. Translated, it gives CASSLEPGANVLTF.